This TCR beta chain was sequenced during a study of T cells expressing NK-cell markers. Study-level information: The TCR beta repertoires originated in sorted CD3+CD56+NKG2C+, CD3+CD56+NKG2C- and CD3+CD56-NKG2C+ T cells. Notes on the study in general: Also leading the CD3+CD56-NKG2C+ fraction in a few donors were these clonotypes.

A note on this clonotype: The antigen remains undetermined.

5'RACE template switching with UMIs generated TCR beta cDNA. From the 5' RACE reads, TCRdb lists one entry per CDR3 protein and no DNA. Its table records over 350,000 distinct CDR3 sequences. Material for sequencing was blood T cells: a sorted CD56 or NKG2C T cell subset, CD4+ or CD8+ T cells, or bulk PBMC T cells (not recorded which). The TCR was taken from a woman aged 45-65 years in good health.

The CDR3 reads CSARAPAGGSDTQYF. The chain carries TRBV20-1 and TRBJ2-3; TCRdb gives TRBD2 as the D gene, but with no DNA this cannot be confirmed. Germline values: CDR1 DFQATT, CDR2 SNEGSKA (reference sequence). The CDR3 consists of 15 residues.